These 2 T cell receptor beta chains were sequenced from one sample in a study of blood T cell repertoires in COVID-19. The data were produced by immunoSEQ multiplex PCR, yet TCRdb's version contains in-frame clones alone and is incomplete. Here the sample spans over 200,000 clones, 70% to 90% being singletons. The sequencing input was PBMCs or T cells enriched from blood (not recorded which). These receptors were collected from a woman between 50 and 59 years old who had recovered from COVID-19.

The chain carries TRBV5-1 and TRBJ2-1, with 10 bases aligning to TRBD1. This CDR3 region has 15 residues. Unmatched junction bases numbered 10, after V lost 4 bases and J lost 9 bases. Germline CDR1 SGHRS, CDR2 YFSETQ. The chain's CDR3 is CASSTGTGAFSEQFF. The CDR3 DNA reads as TGCGCCAGCAGCACAGGGACAGGGGCCTTTAGTGAGCAGTTCTTC.

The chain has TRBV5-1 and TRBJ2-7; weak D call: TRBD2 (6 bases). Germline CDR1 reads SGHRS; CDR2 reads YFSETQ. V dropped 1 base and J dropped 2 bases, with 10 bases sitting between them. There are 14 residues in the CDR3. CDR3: CASSLPGTAYEQYF. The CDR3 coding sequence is TGCGCCAGCAGCTTGCCGGGGACTGCCTACGAGCAGTACTTC.